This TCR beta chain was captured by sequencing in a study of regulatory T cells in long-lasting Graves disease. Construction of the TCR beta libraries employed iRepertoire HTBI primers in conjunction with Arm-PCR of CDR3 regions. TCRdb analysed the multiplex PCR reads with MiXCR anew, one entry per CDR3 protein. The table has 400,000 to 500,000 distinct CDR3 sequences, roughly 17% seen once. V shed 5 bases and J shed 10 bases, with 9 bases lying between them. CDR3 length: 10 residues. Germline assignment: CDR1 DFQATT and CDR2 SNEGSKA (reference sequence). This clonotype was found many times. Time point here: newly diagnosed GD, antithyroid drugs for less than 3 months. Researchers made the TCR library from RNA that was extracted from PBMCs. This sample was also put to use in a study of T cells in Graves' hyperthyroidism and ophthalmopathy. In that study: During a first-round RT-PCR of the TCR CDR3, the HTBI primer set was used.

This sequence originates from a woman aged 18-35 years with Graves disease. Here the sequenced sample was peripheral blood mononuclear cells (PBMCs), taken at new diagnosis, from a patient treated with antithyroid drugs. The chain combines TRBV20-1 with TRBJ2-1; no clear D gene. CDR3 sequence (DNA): TGCAGTGCTCAGACTCCCGAGCAGTTCTTC. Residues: CSAQTPEQFF.